This is a list of T cell receptor beta chains from one sample in a study of cytomegalovirus exposure and HLA in healthy donors. Measured with immunoSEQ multiplex PCR; TCRdb has only the in-frame clones, and not every one. The table records about 140,000 clones, more than 75% of them present only once. The sample comprised PBMCs. These receptors all stem from a female donor in good health and CMV-seronegative. Both conserved end residues are part of each CDR3. The D gene is left open where the match is weak. Size is omitted from some rows. Given values are once, few, many or a class for expanded clones.

D	size	V	J	DNA	CDR3
NA	NA	TRBV7-2	TRBJ1-4	TGTGCCAGCAGCTTCGGAGGGAGAGAAAAACTGTTTTTT	CASSFGGREKLFF
TRBD1	once	TRBV7-9	TRBJ1-1	TGTGCCAGCAGCTTAAGTGGGACAGGGGGACCCGGGATATTT	CASSLSGTGGPGIF
TRBD1	NA	TRBV6-5	TRBJ2-5	TGTGCCAGCAGTCGGCTCGGGACAGGGCAAGAGACCCAGTACTTC	CASSRLGTGQETQYF
TRBD2	NA	TRBV5-6	TRBJ2-7	TGTGCCAGCAGCTTCGGTAGCGGGAGGGGGTACGAGCAGTACTTC	CASSFGSGRGYEQYF
TRBD2	NA	TRBV7-6	TRBJ2-2	TGTGCCAGCAGCCGGAGCGGGAGTGTTACAACCGGGGAGCTGTTTTTT	CASSRSGSVTTGELFF
NA	NA	TRBV7-3	TRBJ2-6	TGTGCCAGCAGCCCCCGAGCCTCTGGGGCCAACGTCCTGACTTTC	CASSPRASGANVLTF
TRBD1	NA	TRBV7-8	TRBJ2-3	TGTGCCAGCAGCCCACCGGACAGGAGCACAGATACGCAGTATTTT	CASSPPDRSTDTQYF
NA	once	TRBV2	TRBJ1-4	TGTGCCAGCGGGACATACGAAAAACTGTTTTTT	CASGTYEKLFF
NA	NA	TRBV29-1	TRBJ2-2	TGCAGCGTCCTCTCAGGGGCCCGGGAGCTGTTTTTT	CSVLSGARELFF
NA	NA	TRBV5-6	TRBJ2-6	TGTGCCAGCAGCCCTGAGCCCTCTGGGGCCAACGTCCTGACTTTC	CASSPEPSGANVLTF
NA	few	TRBV5-6	TRBJ2-1	TGTGCCAGCAGCGGGGCCGGACAACCGAAATACAATGAGCAGTTCTTC	CASSGAGQPKYNEQFF
TRBD1	NA	TRBV13	TRBJ1-2	TGTGCCACCCAATCCAGGGGGGCCCATGGCTACACCTTC	CATQSRGAHGYTF
NA	NA	TRBV10-2	TRBJ2-3	TGCGCCAGCAGGGAGGGTCAGAGCGCGGGAGATACGCAGTATTTT	CASREGQSAGDTQYF
NA	NA	TRBV29-1	TRBJ1-2	TGCAGCGCCTACGGTTCCGATGGCTACACCTTC	CSAYGSDGYTF
NA	NA	TRBV6-6	TRBJ2-3	TGTGCCAGCAGTTACGCCGTTAGAGATACGCAGTATTTT	CASSYAVRDTQYF
TRBD2	NA	TRBV7-2	TRBJ2-7	TGTGCCAGCAGCTTAACAGCGGGGGTGACCTACGAGCAGTACTTC	CASSLTAGVTYEQYF
NA	NA	TRBV30	TRBJ2-1	TGTGCCTGGAGTGTAACCGGGAACAATGAGCAGTTCTTC	CAWSVTGNNEQFF
TRBD1	few	TRBV29-1	TRBJ1-1	TGCAGCGTCCACAGGGGGGGTAACACTGAAGCTTTCTTT	CSVHRGGNTEAFF
TRBD2	NA	TRBV7-2	TRBJ2-3	TGTGCCAGCAGTCCGGGACTAGAGGATGATACGCAGTATTTT	CASSPGLEDDTQYF
TRBD1	NA	TRBV6-5	TRBJ2-5	TGTGCCAGCAGGGTAGGACAGGGAAAGACCCAGTACTTC	CASRVGQGKTQYF
NA	NA	TRBV5-1	TRBJ1-1	TGCGCCAGCAGCTTGGCGGGATCAGCAGTAACCACTGAAGCTTTCTTT	CASSLAGSAVTTEAFF
NA	NA	TRBV11-2	TRBJ2-7	TGTGCCAGCAGCTCCCGTAGGGCGGGGAGCGCCTACGAGCAGTACTTC	CASSSRRAGSAYEQYF
NA	NA	TRBV27	TRBJ2-3	TGTGCCAGCAGCTTAGTGGGGTCCAGGGCAGATACGCAGTATTTT	CASSLVGSRADTQYF
NA	NA	TRBV10-3	TRBJ1-2	TGTGCCGCCCGACGTGAGGCTAACTATGGCTACACCTTC	CAARREANYGYTF
NA	NA	TRBV21-1	TRBJ1-1	TGTGCCAGCACCTCAATTGACATAAGTGAAGCTTTCTTT	CASTSIDISEAFF
TRBD2	few	TRBV6-6	TRBJ2-7	TGTGCCAGCAGAGGGACTAGCGGGAATACCTACGAGCAGTACTTC	CASRGTSGNTYEQYF
TRBD1	NA	TRBV9	TRBJ1-2	TGTGCCAGCAGCGTAGGACAGGGGGCTCTCTACGGCTACACCTTC	CASSVGQGALYGYTF
TRBD1	NA	TRBV5-1	TRBJ1-3	TGCGCCAGCAGCTCGATGGGACAGAACTCTGGAAACACCATATATTTT	CASSSMGQNSGNTIYF
NA	NA	TRBV27	TRBJ2-7	TGTGCCAGCAGTCCTACAGGACTACGGCCCTACGAGCAGTACTTC	CASSPTGLRPYEQYF
NA	NA	TRBV12-5	TRBJ2-3	TGTGCTAGTGGTTTAGCCGGCACAGATACGCAGTATTTT	CASGLAGTDTQYF
NA	NA	TRBV6-6	TRBJ1-1	TGTGCCAGCAGTTCCCGACAGGCCACTGAAGCTTTCTTT	CASSSRQATEAFF
TRBD2	NA	TRBV10-3	TRBJ2-2	TGTGCCATCAGTGTGGCCACTAGCGAGAACACCGGGGAGCTGTTTTTT	CAISVATSENTGELFF
NA	NA	TRBV29-1	TRBJ1-2	TGCAGCGTTGAGTCCGATGCGGGGAGCTACACCTTC	CSVESDAGSYTF
NA	few	TRBV28	TRBJ1-6	TGTGCCAGCAGAGTGGCAGGACTGAATTCACCCCTCCACTTT	CASRVAGLNSPLHF
NA	NA	TRBV7-2	TRBJ2-3	TGTGCCAGCAGCTCCAGTCGAAGTATCGCAGATACGCAGTATTTT	CASSSSRSIADTQYF
TRBD2	NA	TRBV7-9	TRBJ2-6	TGTGCCAGCAGCTTAGGGGGAGGGCTTTCTGGGGCCAACGTCCTGACTTTC	CASSLGGGLSGANVLTF
NA	NA	TRBV28	TRBJ2-1	TGTGCCAGCAGTCCCCTAAGTACGGTGCAGTTCTTC	CASSPLSTVQFF
NA	NA	TRBV25-1	TRBJ2-3	TGTGCCAGCGGGGGAGGAACAGATACGCAGTATTTT	CASGGGTDTQYF
TRBD1	NA	TRBV9	TRBJ2-3	TGTGCCAGCAGCCGGACAGGGTCGGCAGATACGCAGTATTTT	CASSRTGSADTQYF
NA	once	TRBV11-3	TRBJ2-5	TGTGCCAGCAGCTTAAGCCCAGGGGAAGTGGCCCTGGGAGCAGAGACCCAGTACTTC	CASSLSPGEVALGAETQYF
NA	few	TRBV6-5	TRBJ2-3	TGTGCCAGCAGTTATGGGCCAGGGAACACGCAGTATTTT	CASSYGPGNTQYF
TRBD1	NA	TRBV5-6	TRBJ2-5	TGTGCCAGCATGAGTCCAGGGACAGGAGGGGAGACCCAGTACTTC	CASMSPGTGGETQYF
NA	NA	TRBV7-9	TRBJ2-5	TGTGCCAGCAGCTTAGCGAAGCAGGGGCCCTACCAAGAGACCCAGTACTTC	CASSLAKQGPYQETQYF
NA	medium-sized	TRBV7-2	TRBJ2-3	TGTGCCAGCAGACAGGGACTAACAGTCACAGATACGCAGTATTTT	CASRQGLTVTDTQYF
NA	NA	TRBV13	TRBJ1-1	TGTGCCAGCAATGGAAGGGAAGGAGGCACTGAAGCTTTCTTT	CASNGREGGTEAFF
TRBD2	NA	TRBV7-9	TRBJ2-1	TGTGCCAGCAGGTTTGCGGGGGGCCCATACAATGAGCAGTTCTTC	CASRFAGGPYNEQFF
TRBD2	NA	TRBV19	TRBJ2-1	TGTGCCAGTAGTATGCTAGCGGGGGGGCTCGATGAGCAGTTCTTC	CASSMLAGGLDEQFF
TRBD1	NA	TRBV7-2	TRBJ1-2	TGTGCCAGCAGCTTAGCGTTTAACAGGGGGCACGGCTACACCTTC	CASSLAFNRGHGYTF